This T cell receptor (beta chain) derives from a study of blood T cell repertoires in COVID-19 (dated by TCRdb to about 2020). Broadly, across the study: Samples covering the acute and convalescent phases of COVID-19 were provided by collaborators in the United States, Italy and Spain. The prospective study material was composed of cDNA or gDNA derived from T cells, B-cell-depleted T cells, or PBMCs. The dataset comprised deeply sampled blood TCRbeta repertoires from subjects exposed to, actively infected with, or recovered from COVID-19. The repertoires were released in a freely available public database meant as a resource for research on the immune response to SARS-CoV-2. The samples were drawn from the first 160 participants of the ongoing ImmuneRACE study and from 1,254 subjects provided by 6 global collaborators. Nearly every sample came with metadata listing a de-identified subject ID, COVID-19 status, age in years and sex. HLA class I and class II types, where available, came from metadata supplied by the sample provider rather than from assay-based typing. General study outcomes and caveats: Clinical and demographic metadata were provided uncurated, with the amount varying by source and participant.

Regarding this clone: What this receptor recognizes is not known. It has no much larger one-base neighbor in the sample; base qualities were not kept.

TCRbeta CDR3 regions were amplified from genomic DNA using the immunoSEQ Assay, a bias-controlled multiplex PCR. Per the source publication's procedure: The number of nucleated cells in each sample was estimated by amplification of reference gene primers within the assay. To quantify the absolute abundance of each unique TCRbeta CDR3 rearrangement, sequence reads were collapsed and filtered. Productive Simpson clonality was computed per sample as the square root of Simpson's diversity index over productive rearrangements. The table was pulled from immuneACCESS by TCRdb, which kept in-frame rearrangements only. Such tables lose some clones; where checked, under half of the loss comes from unresolved V genes, and the rest has no known cause. The D gene and trimming were derived from the DNA, and the V and J assignments and clone size from that table. The sample table records about 360,000 clones; about 88% of these occur just once. The top ten clonotypes cover over 2.5% of the sample.

The collaborating institutions used their own protocols to collect whole blood in K2EDTA tubes. Collaborator samples were shipped for TCRbeta analysis as frozen whole blood, isolated PBMCs, or DNA extracted from either sample type. The germline V gene supplies CDR1 SGDLS and CDR2 YYNGEE. V loses 3 bases of germline sequence and J loses 6 bases, and the interval between the two ends is 15 bases. The CDR3 runs 15 amino acids, cysteine and phenylalanine included. Solely the CDR3 DNA is kept, with 45 bases framed from the first base. The chain is encoded by TRBV9 joined to TRBJ2-2, with TRBD2 perhaps the D gene, on 6 matching bases. Input material: peripheral blood. The receptor comes from a human donor in a cohort sampled during active COVID-19. For the CDR3, the sequence is CASSATPLASGELFF. The DNA sequence reads TGTGCCAGCAGCGCCACCCCTCTAGCGTCCGGGGAGCTGTTTTTT.